The present T cell receptor (beta chain) was sequenced within a study of blood T cell repertoires in COVID-19. Study details: Whether acute or convalescent, the COVID-19 samples came from the United States, Italy and Spain.

Participant ages covered about 18 to 89 years across 20 to 30 US areas. Participant-given clinical history determined each cohort assignment. Authors' methods: Amplifying reference gene primers gave estimates of nucleated cell counts. Profiled with immunoSEQ multiplex PCR; TCRdb holds only in-frame clones, not every one. V, J and clone size are those of that table, while D and trimming were read from the DNA. Of 300,000 to 400,000 clones in the sample, approximately 83% were seen once. This clone was seen a handful of times. Trimming pared 4 bases from V and 2 bases from J, leaving 16 bases between. This CDR3 region has 15 residues. Per the germline V gene, CDR1 is SGHNT and CDR2 is YYREEE (reference sequence).

The receptor was derived from a woman between 40 and 55 years old with acute COVID-19. The sequenced sample was PBMCs or T cells enriched from blood (not recorded which). J is TRBJ2-7 and V is TRBV5-4; a weak D match, TRBD2 (5 bases). This chain's CDR3 is CASSPTPGGTYEQYF. As DNA, the CDR3 is TGTGCCAGCAGCCCAACCCCAGGAGGTACCTACGAGCAGTACTTC.